Listed below are T cell receptor beta chains from one sample, sequenced in a study of cytotoxic CD8 clonotypes in ibrutinib-treated CLL. Clones were sequenced by immunoSEQ multiplex PCR, and TCRdb holds only the in-frame ones, with some missing. The sample includes some 200,000 clones, approximately 75% of them seen just once. This sample comprised PBMCs, obtained after 12 months of ibrutinib treatment. These receptors all come from a human donor with chronic lymphocytic leukemia. Both conserved end residues are part of each CDR3. D genes are given only for firm matches. The size field is filled for only some rows; it gives once, few, many or a size class.

D	V	J	size	DNA	CDR3
TRBD1	TRBV11-2	TRBJ1-2	few	TGTGCCAGCAGCTTCGGACAGGCTAACTATGGCTACACCTTC	CASSFGQANYGYTF
-	TRBV29-1	TRBJ2-1	once	TGCAGCGTTGAGGACCCTTCCTTCTACTACAATGAGCAGTTCTTC	CSVEDPSFYYNEQFF
-	TRBV5-4	TRBJ2-1	once	TGTGCCAGCAGCTTGGATCCAGGGCGAAATGAGCAGTTCTTC	CASSLDPGRNEQFF
TRBD1	TRBV6-5	TRBJ2-7	-	TGTGCCAGCGGACAGGGGATGGGGGGGAGAGAGCAGTACTTC	CASGQGMGGREQYF
-	TRBV19	TRBJ1-1	-	TGTGCCAGTAGTATGAGCCACACTGAAGCTTTCTTT	CASSMSHTEAFF
-	TRBV30	TRBJ2-7	-	TGTGCCTGGAGCGTCCGGGATTCCTACGAGCAGTACTTC	CAWSVRDSYEQYF
-	TRBV18	TRBJ2-7	-	TGTGCCAGCTCACCCCCAGGGCCATCAAAGCAGTACTTC	CASSPPGPSKQYF
-	TRBV5-6	TRBJ1-2	-	TGTGCCAGCAGCCTCAAAGACTATGGCTACACCTTC	CASSLKDYGYTF
-	TRBV5-8	TRBJ1-2	-	TGTGCCAGCAGCTTACGTGACCTCTATGGCTACACCTTC	CASSLRDLYGYTF
-	TRBV6-5	TRBJ2-3	-	TGTGCCAGCAGCAAGTCGGGTTTGTCCGCAGATACGCAGTATTTT	CASSKSGLSADTQYF
-	TRBV4-1	TRBJ2-7	-	TGCGCCAGCAGCCTGCGGGACAGAGAGTACGAGCAGTACTTC	CASSLRDREYEQYF
-	TRBV5-4	TRBJ2-3	once	TGTGCCAGCAGCTTGGGGGGCTTTGGAAGTACAGATACGCAGTATTTT	CASSLGGFGSTDTQYF
TRBD2	TRBV6-6	TRBJ2-1	-	TGTGCCAGCAGCTCCCCCGGGGGGTCCGGGGAGCAGTTCTTC	CASSSPGGSGEQFF
TRBD2	TRBV28	TRBJ2-1	-	TGTGCCAGCAGTCAGGAGCGGGAGTGGGAGTTCTTC	CASSQEREWEFF
-	TRBV2	TRBJ1-2	few	TGTGCCAGCAGGGGTATATGGAATGGCTACACCTTC	CASRGIWNGYTF
TRBD2	TRBV10-3	TRBJ2-2	-	TGTGCCACTGGACTAGCGGGCTCCACCGGGGAGCTGTTTTTT	CATGLAGSTGELFF
TRBD1	TRBV5-1	TRBJ2-7	few	TGCGCCAGCAGCTGGAACGGACAGGGTAATGCCGAGCAGTACTTC	CASSWNGQGNAEQYF
TRBD2	TRBV6-1	TRBJ2-7	-	TGTGCCAGCAGTGAAGGCCCAGCGGGATTCTACGAGCAGTACTTC	CASSEGPAGFYEQYF
TRBD2	TRBV6-5	TRBJ2-3	-	TGTGCCAGCAGCTCGGGTGCGGGGGGCACAGATACGCAGTATTTT	CASSSGAGGTDTQYF
-	TRBV18	TRBJ2-3	-	TGTGCCAGCTCACCACCGCGGAGGGATACGCAGTATTTT	CASSPPRRDTQYF
-	TRBV4-1	TRBJ2-1	-	TGCGCCAGCAGCCAAGTTGGGAGGAGCTCCTACAATGAGCAGTTCTTC	CASSQVGRSSYNEQFF
-	TRBV9	TRBJ1-2	-	TGTGCCAGCAGCGTAGGAGGGGTTGGGGCTAACTATGGCTACACCTTC	CASSVGGVGANYGYTF
TRBD2	TRBV19	TRBJ2-7	-	TGTGCCAGTAGCCCTCGAACTAGCGGGGGGATCCTAGTCTACGAGCAGTACTTC	CASSPRTSGGILVYEQYF
-	TRBV6-5	TRBJ1-6	few	TGTGCCAGCAGTGAGAGCGGGGAGAATTCACCCCTCCACTTT	CASSESGENSPLHF
-	TRBV6-5	TRBJ1-1	-	TGTGCCAGCACTTGGGGGAGCGGCATGAACACTGAAGCTTTCTTT	CASTWGSGMNTEAFF
-	TRBV19	TRBJ2-2	-	TGTGCCAGCCCCGACTCGTTAACCGGGGAGCTGTTTTTT	CASPDSLTGELFF
-	TRBV6-1	TRBJ1-5	-	TGTGCCAGCAGTGAAGAGGGGGGATGGCGGCAGCCCCAGCATTTT	CASSEEGGWRQPQHF
-	TRBV6-1	TRBJ1-1	-	TGTGCCAGCACCCCAAGGGGTTGGACTGAAGCTTTCTTT	CASTPRGWTEAFF
TRBD2	TRBV6-4	TRBJ2-3	few	TGTGCCAGCAGCCAGAGCGGGGGGGCCGAAGATACGCAGTATTTT	CASSQSGGAEDTQYF
TRBD2	TRBV27	TRBJ2-7	-	TGTGCCAGCAGTTCCGGACTAGCGGGTTCGCAGTACTTC	CASSSGLAGSQYF
-	TRBV7-9	TRBJ2-5	-	TGTGCCAGCAGCTTAGGGGGAGGAAACCAAGAGACCCAGTACTTC	CASSLGGGNQETQYF
-	TRBV4-2	TRBJ1-1	few	TGTGCCAGCAGCCATCAGGGCTCCTACACTGAAGCTTTCTTT	CASSHQGSYTEAFF
-	TRBV6-6	TRBJ1-4	-	TGTGCCAGCAGCCAACAGGGTTTTTCTGAAAAACTGTTTTTT	CASSQQGFSEKLFF
TRBD1	TRBV4-2	TRBJ1-1	-	TGTGCCAGCAGCCCAGGACAGGGGTGGAACACTGAAGCTTTCTTT	CASSPGQGWNTEAFF
-	TRBV5-1	TRBJ2-7	-	TGCGCCAGCAGCTTGACGTGGGGCCCCTCCTACGAGCAGTACTTC	CASSLTWGPSYEQYF
-	TRBV2	TRBJ2-7	-	TGTGCCAGCAGTGAATCTCAGGGCCCCTACGAGCAGTACTTC	CASSESQGPYEQYF
-	TRBV5-8	TRBJ1-5	-	TGTGCCAGCAGCTTGGACTCCCACCCAAGTCAGCCCCAGCATTTT	CASSLDSHPSQPQHF
TRBD1	TRBV13	TRBJ1-2	few	TGTGCCAGCCGACGGACAGGGGGGAACTATGGCTACACCTTC	CASRRTGGNYGYTF
-	TRBV5-4	TRBJ2-3	-	TGTGCCAGCAGCTTGGCAGTCACAGATACGCAGTATTTT	CASSLAVTDTQYF
TRBD2	TRBV6-4	TRBJ2-1	-	TGTGCCAGCAGCGCTAGCGGCTACAATGAGCAGTTCTTC	CASSASGYNEQFF
-	TRBV7-6	TRBJ1-1	-	TGTGCCAGCAGCTTAGGGGACGGGAACACTGAAGCTTTCTTT	CASSLGDGNTEAFF
-	TRBV19	TRBJ1-1	few	TGTGCCAGTACCCCGGGGATTTCTGAAGCTTTCTTT	CASTPGISEAFF
-	TRBV2	TRBJ2-7	-	TGTGCCAGCAGTGAGCACTACGAGCAGTACTTC	CASSEHYEQYF
-	TRBV19	TRBJ2-5	-	TGTGCCAGTAGTGCAGGAGGGCCACAAGAGACCCAGTACTTC	CASSAGGPQETQYF
-	TRBV7-2	TRBJ2-5	-	TGTGCCAGCAGCCCCGCTGGCGGTGGGACCCAGTACTTC	CASSPAGGGTQYF
-	TRBV29-1	TRBJ1-4	once	TGCAGCGGAATACTTGCAACTAATGAAAAACTGTTTTTT	CSGILATNEKLFF
-	TRBV6-4	TRBJ1-1	-	TGTGCCAGCAAAAGGGGGATGGAGAACACTGAAGCTTTCTTT	CASKRGMENTEAFF
TRBD1	TRBV6-6	TRBJ1-6	-	TGTGCCAGCAGCCTCCTGGGACAGGGCTCTAATTCACCCCTCCACTTT	CASSLLGQGSNSPLHF
-	TRBV27	TRBJ2-3	-	TGTGCCAGCAGCCCTGGGGAGGGGGGAATCACAGATACGCAGTATTTT	CASSPGEGGITDTQYF
-	TRBV28	TRBJ2-7	-	TGTGCCAGCAGCTCCGGCTACGAGCAGTACTTC	CASSSGYEQYF
-	TRBV10-3	TRBJ1-5	-	TGTGCCACCCAGGATCATCCTTTCGGGTCCTATAGCAATCAGCCCCAGCATTTT	CATQDHPFGSYSNQPQHF
-	TRBV28	TRBJ1-1	once	TGTGCCAGCAGCCGCTCCCATAACACTGAAGCTTTCTTT	CASSRSHNTEAFF
-	TRBV5-1	TRBJ1-6	few	TGCGCCAGCAGCTTCGGGGGCTCACCCCTCCACTTT	CASSFGGSPLHF
-	TRBV19	TRBJ2-7	-	TGTGCCAGTAGTATCCTAGCAAGGGGAACCTACGAGCAGTACTTC	CASSILARGTYEQYF
-	TRBV5-4	TRBJ2-5	-	TGTGCCAGCAGCTTTTCCCTGGGGGGCGAGACCCAGTACTTC	CASSFSLGGETQYF
-	TRBV6-5	TRBJ2-1	-	TGTGCCAGCAGCTCCCCAGCCGATTACAATGAGCAGTTCTTC	CASSSPADYNEQFF